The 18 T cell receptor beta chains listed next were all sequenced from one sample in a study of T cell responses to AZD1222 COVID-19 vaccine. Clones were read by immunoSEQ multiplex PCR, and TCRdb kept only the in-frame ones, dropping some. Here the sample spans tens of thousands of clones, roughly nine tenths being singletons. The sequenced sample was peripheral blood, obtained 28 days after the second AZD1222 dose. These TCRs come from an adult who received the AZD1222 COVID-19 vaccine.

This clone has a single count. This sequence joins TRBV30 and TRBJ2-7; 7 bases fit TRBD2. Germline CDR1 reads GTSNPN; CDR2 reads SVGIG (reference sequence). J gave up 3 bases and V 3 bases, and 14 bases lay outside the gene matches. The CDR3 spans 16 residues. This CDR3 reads CAWSSGKTRNVYEQYF. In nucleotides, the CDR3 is TGTGCCTGGAGCAGCGGGAAAACTCGAAACGTCTACGAGCAGTACTTC. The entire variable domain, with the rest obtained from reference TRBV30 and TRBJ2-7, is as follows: SQTIHQWPATLVQPVGSPLSLECTVEGTSNPNLYWYRQAAGRGLQLLFYSVGIGQISSEVPQNLSASRPQDRQFILSSKKLLLSDSGFYLCAWSSGKTRNVYEQYFGPGTRLTVT.

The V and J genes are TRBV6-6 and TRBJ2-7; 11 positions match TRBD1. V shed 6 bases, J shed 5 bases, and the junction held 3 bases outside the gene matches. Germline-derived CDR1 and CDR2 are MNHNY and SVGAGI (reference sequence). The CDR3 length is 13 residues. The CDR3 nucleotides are TGTGCCAGCAGCTGGGACAGGGGGGACGAGCAGTACTTC. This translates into CASSWDRGDEQYF.

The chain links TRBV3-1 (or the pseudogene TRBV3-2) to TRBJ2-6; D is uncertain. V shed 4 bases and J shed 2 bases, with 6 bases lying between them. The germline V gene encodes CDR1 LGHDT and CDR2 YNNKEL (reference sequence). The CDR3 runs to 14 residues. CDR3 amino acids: CASSRPAGANVLTF. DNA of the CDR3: TGTGCCAGCAGCCGTCCAGCTGGGGCCAACGTCCTGACTTTC.

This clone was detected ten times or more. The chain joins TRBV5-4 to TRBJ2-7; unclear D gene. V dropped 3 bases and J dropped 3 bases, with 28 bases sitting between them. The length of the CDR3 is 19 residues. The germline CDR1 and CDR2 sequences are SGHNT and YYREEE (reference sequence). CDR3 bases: TGTGCCAGCAGCTATCGCCCCACAAGGACCGTTCAAAGTAGCTACGAGCAGTACTTC. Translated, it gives CASSYRPTRTVQSSYEQYF. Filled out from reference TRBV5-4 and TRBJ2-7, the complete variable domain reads ETGVTQSPTHLIKTRGQQVTLRCSSQSGHNTVSWYQQALGQGPQFIFQYYREEENGRGNFPPRFSGLQFPNYSSELNVNALELDDSALYLCASSYRPTRTVQSSYEQYFGPGTRLTVT.

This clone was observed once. CDR3 nucleotide sequence: TGTGCCAGTAGTATTGACAGGGACTCACCCCTCCACTTT. Protein sequence: CASSIDRDSPLHF. V is TRBV19 and J is TRBJ1-6, with TRBD1 matching 7 bases. Looked up from germline, CDR1 is LNHDA and CDR2 is SQIVND (reference sequence). This CDR3 is 13 amino acids long. Trimming removed 3 bases from V and 10 bases from J; junction bases left unmatched: 3. Supplemented by reference TRBV19 and TRBJ1-6, the full variable domain reads DGGITQSPKYLFRKEGQNVTLSCEQNLNHDAMYWYRQDPGQGLRLIYYSQIVNDFQKGDIAEGYSVSREKKESFPLTVTSAQKNPTAFYLCASSIDRDSPLHFGNGTRLTVT.

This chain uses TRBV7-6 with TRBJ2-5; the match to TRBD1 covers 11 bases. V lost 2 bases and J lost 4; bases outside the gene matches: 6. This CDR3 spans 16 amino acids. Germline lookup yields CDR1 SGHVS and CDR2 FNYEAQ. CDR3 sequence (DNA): TGTGCCAGCAGCTTAAGGGACAGGGGGTTGGTAGAGACCCAGTACTTC. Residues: CASSLRDRGLVETQYF.

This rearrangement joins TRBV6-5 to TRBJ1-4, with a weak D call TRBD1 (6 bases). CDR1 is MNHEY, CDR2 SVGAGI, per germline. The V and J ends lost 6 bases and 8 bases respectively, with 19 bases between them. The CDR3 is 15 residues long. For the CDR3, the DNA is TGTGCCAGCAGCCTCAAGGGGGGGGATCTAGAAAAACTGTTTTTT. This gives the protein CASSLKGGDLEKLFF.

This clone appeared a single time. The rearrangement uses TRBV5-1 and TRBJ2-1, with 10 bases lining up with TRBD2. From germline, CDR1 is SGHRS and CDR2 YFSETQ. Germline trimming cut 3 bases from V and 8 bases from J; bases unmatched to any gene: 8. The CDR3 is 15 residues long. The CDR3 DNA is TGCGCCAGCAGCTCGGGACTAGCGAAGAACTATGAGCAGTTCTTC. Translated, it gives CASSSGLAKNYEQFF.

CDR3 in amino acids: CASSLGVGAMNTEAFF. As DNA, the CDR3 is TGTGCCAGCAGCTTGGGGGTCGGGGCGATGAACACTGAAGCTTTCTTT. The chain joins TRBV11-2 to TRBJ1-1; TRBD1 might be the D (5 bases). V lost 3 bases to trimming and J lost 0 bases, with 14 bases between them. The length of the CDR3 is 16 residues. From germline, CDR1 is SGHAT and CDR2 FQNNGV.

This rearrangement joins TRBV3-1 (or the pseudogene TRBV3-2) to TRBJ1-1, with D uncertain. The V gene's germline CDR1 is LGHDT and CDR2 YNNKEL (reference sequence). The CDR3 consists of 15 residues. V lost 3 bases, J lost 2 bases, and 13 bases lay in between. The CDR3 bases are TGTGCCAGCAGCCAGGCCGGCATACTTAACACTGAAGCTTTCTTT. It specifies CASSQAGILNTEAFF.

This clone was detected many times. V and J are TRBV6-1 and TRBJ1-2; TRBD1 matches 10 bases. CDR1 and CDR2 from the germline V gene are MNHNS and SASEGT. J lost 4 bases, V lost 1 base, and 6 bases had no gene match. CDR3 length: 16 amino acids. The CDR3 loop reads CASSEETGTGAYGYTF. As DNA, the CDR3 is TGTGCCAGCAGTGAAGAAACCGGGACAGGGGCCTATGGCTACACCTTC.

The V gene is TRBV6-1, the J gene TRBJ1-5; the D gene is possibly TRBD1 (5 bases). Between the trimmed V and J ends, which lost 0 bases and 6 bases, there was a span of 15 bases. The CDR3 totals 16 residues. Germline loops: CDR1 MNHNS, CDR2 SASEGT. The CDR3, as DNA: TGTGCCAGCAGTGAAGCGTCGATGGGGCTCGGTCAGCCCCAGCATTTT. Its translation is CASSEASMGLGQPQHF.

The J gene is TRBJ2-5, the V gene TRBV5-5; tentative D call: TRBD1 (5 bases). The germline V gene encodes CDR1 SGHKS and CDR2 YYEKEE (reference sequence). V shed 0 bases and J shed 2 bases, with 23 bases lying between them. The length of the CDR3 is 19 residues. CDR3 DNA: TGTGCCAGCAGCTTGGCGCTGCTAGGGGTGACAGCCCTACAAGAGACCCAGTACTTC. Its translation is CASSLALLGVTALQETQYF.

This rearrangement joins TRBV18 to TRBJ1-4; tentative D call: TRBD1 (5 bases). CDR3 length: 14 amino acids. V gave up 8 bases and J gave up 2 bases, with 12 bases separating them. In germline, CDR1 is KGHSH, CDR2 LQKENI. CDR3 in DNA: TGTGCCAGCCGACAGTCGGCGACTAATGAAAAACTGTTTTTT. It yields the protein CASRQSATNEKLFF.

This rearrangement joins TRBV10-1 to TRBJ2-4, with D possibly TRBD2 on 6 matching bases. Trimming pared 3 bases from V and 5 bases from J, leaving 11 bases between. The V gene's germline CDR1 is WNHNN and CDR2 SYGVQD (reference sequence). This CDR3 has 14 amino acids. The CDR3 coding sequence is TGCGCCAGCAGTGACGGAGGGGTCGAAAACATTCAGTACTTC. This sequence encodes CASSDGGVENIQYF.

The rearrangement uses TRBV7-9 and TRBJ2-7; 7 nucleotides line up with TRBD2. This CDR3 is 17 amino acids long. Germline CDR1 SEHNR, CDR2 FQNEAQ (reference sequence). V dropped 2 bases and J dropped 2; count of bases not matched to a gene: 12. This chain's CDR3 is CASSLNYGGSYPYEQYF. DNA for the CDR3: TGTGCCAGCAGCTTAAATTACGGCGGGAGTTACCCCTACGAGCAGTACTTC.

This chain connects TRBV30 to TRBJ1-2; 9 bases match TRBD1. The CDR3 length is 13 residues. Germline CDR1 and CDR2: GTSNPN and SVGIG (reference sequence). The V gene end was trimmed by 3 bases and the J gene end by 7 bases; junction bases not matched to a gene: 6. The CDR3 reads CAWRGQGNSGYTF. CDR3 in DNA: TGTGCCTGGAGAGGACAGGGGAATAGTGGCTACACCTTC.

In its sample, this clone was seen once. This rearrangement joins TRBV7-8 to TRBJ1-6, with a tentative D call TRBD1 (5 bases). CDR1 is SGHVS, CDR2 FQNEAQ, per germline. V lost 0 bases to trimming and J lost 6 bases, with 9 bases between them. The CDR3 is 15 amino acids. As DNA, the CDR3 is TGTGCCAGCAGCTTAGCAGGGGCGCGTAATTCACCCCTCCACTTT. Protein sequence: CASSLAGARNSPLHF.